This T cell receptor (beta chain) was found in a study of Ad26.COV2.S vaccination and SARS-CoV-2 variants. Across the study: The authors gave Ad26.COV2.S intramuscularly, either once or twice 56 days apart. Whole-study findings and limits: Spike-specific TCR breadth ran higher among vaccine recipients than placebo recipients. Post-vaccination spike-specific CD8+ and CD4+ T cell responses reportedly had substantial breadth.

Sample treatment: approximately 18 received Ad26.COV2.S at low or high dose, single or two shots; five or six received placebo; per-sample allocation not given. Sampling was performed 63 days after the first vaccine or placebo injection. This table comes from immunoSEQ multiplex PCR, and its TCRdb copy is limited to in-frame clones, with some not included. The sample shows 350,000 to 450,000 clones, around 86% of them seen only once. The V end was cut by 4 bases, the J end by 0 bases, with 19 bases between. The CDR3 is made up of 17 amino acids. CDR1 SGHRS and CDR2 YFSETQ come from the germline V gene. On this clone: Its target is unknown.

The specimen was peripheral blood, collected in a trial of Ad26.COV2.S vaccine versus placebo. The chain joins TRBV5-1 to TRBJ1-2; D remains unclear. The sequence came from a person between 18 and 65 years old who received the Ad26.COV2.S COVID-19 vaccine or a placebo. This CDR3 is CASSLAFGGPANYGYTF. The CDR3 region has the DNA TGCGCCAGCAGCCTAGCTTTTGGAGGACCGGCTAACTATGGCTACACCTTC. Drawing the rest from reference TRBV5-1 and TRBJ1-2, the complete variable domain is KAGVTQTPRYLIKTRGQQVTLSCSPISGHRSVSWYQQTPGQGLQFLFEYFSETQRNKGNFPGRFSGRQFSNSRSEMNVSTLELGDSALYLCASSLAFGGPANYGYTFGSGTRLTVV.